A selection of T cell receptor beta chains follows, all from one sample in a study of blood T cell repertoires in COVID-19. Method: immunoSEQ multiplex PCR; TCRdb's copy keeps in-frame clones and lacks some. The table records under 80,000 clones, about 86% of them present only once. Sequences were obtained from peripheral blood. Every receptor here comes from a man aged 50 to 60 with active COVID-19. CDR3s include the opening cysteine and the closing phenylalanine or tryptophan. A row's size may be missing; if present it is once, few, many or a size class.

size,V,J,CDR3
NA,TRBV3-1/TRBV3-2,TRBJ2-3,CASSNPTRGTDTQYF
NA,TRBV24-1,TRBJ1-5,CATSGGGVNQPQHF
NA,TRBV28,TRBJ2-2,CASRAGTSATNTGELFF
NA,TRBV6-5,TRBJ1-1,CASSYAGTDVTEAFF
NA,TRBV7-2,TRBJ2-5,CASRWGGGIETQYF
NA,TRBV6-5,TRBJ2-7,CASSYSVAGAYEQYF
NA,TRBV7-9,TRBJ2-7,CASSFLAGPYEQYF
NA,TRBV24-1,TRBJ1-5,CATRGTGEGNQPQHF
NA,TRBV19,TRBJ2-3,CASSILAGDTDTQYF
NA,TRBV6-2/TRBV6-3,TRBJ1-1,CASSYNQDSNTEAFF
NA,TRBV7-9,TRBJ1-1,CASSLISGGGTEAFF
NA,TRBV30,TRBJ2-7,CAWSSQATYEQYF
few,TRBV7-2,TRBJ1-2,CASSLAGFPNANYGYTF
NA,TRBV4-3,TRBJ2-5,CASSRGMTSGRETQYF
NA,TRBV10-3,TRBJ1-2,CAISESLPGQGGYGYTF
NA,TRBV7-8,TRBJ1-1,CASSWAGVGTEAFF
NA,TRBV6-2/TRBV6-3,TRBJ1-1,CASSPQGVGINTEAFF
NA,TRBV3-1/TRBV3-2,TRBJ1-2,CASSRKTGQASDGYTF
once,TRBV12-3/TRBV12-4,TRBJ1-2,CASSKTENYGYTF
few,TRBV7-9,TRBJ1-3,CASSHLSGPSGNTIYF
once,TRBV5-4,TRBJ2-3,CASSPTGLAGGPGRTQYF
NA,TRBV5-5,TRBJ1-4,CASSMAPTRGKLFF
once,TRBV5-6,TRBJ1-3,CASSFGVNTGNTIYF
NA,TRBV6-2/TRBV6-3,TRBJ2-2,CASSDPSGSLFF
NA,TRBV7-2,TRBJ2-1,CASSSRYYNEQFF
NA,TRBV7-9,TRBJ1-1,CASSLRENTEAFF
NA,TRBV7-9,TRBJ1-4,CASGSLGGNEKLFF
NA,TRBV7-2,TRBJ2-5,CASSQGIAETQYF
NA,TRBV11-1,TRBJ2-1,CASSSGSEQFF
NA,TRBV18,TRBJ2-1,CASSQDRNEQFF
NA,TRBV28,TRBJ2-1,CASSSQTSGSQSRTYNEQFF
NA,TRBV5-1,TRBJ1-3,CASSLGQANAGNTIYF
NA,TRBV9,TRBJ1-6,CASSANSPNSPLHF
NA,TRBV24-1,TRBJ2-5,CATSDLTDRAQETQYF
NA,TRBV10-3,TRBJ1-1,CAISESGGVTEAFF
NA,TRBV6-6,TRBJ1-1,CASSFQQGAGNTEAFF
NA,TRBV11-2,TRBJ1-1,CASIQGVLNTEAFF
NA,TRBV5-1,TRBJ1-6,CASTLGGNNSPLHF
NA,TRBV6-5,TRBJ1-5,CASRFGFDAAQPQHF
once,TRBV27,TRBJ2-3,CASSFQGYGTDTQYF
NA,TRBV30,TRBJ2-7,CAWSVPRASSYEQYF
NA,TRBV28,TRBJ2-1,CASSSTTGDLYNEQFF
NA,TRBV15,TRBJ1-5,CATSRDDTGTQPQHF
NA,TRBV11-2,TRBJ2-7,CASSFTDQNYEQYF
NA,TRBV4-2,TRBJ2-3,CASSQPGLAGADTQYF
NA,TRBV11-3,TRBJ2-7,CASSLYGQGYEQYF
NA,TRBV7-3,TRBJ1-1,CASSLNGQATEAFF
NA,TRBV7-2,TRBJ2-2,CASSLDGGNTGELFF
NA,TRBV15,TRBJ2-5,CATSSPGHRQETQYF
NA,TRBV7-8,TRBJ2-7,CASRRGGAYEQYF
NA,TRBV2,TRBJ2-1,CASRRGGTYNEQFF